This T cell receptor (beta chain) was captured in a study of T cell responses to AZD1222 COVID-19 vaccine. Notes on the study in general: None of the repertoires were sampled until the peak T cell response had passed. Spike-specific TCR breadth and depth both grew after two AZD1222 doses. With dominance at 160-218 and 743-854, vaccine-associated CD4 TCRs spanned spike. Just six or seven AZD1222 recipients tested seropositive at baseline.

As for this clone: Its matching antigen is unknown.

The data were produced by immunoSEQ multiplex PCR, yet TCRdb's version contains in-frame clones alone and is incomplete. The profile shows fewer than 130,000 clones, roughly 92% of them singletons. V trimming: 0 bases; J trimming: 7 bases; junction bases outside the gene matches: 7. Germline CDR1 reads SNHLY; CDR2 reads FYNNEI. This CDR3 has 16 amino acids. The chain is built from TRBV2 and TRBJ2-2, with 8 bases matching TRBD1. The sequencing used peripheral blood, collected 28 days after the second AZD1222 dose. The TCR comes from an adult who received the AZD1222 COVID-19 vaccine. CDR3 nucleotides: TGTGCCAGCAGTGAAGCCAGGGGGCTGGGGCTCGGGGAGCTGTTTTTT. Translated, it gives CASSEARGLGLGELFF. Full variable domain (missing parts from reference TRBV2 and TRBJ2-2): EPEVTQTPSHQVTQMGQEVILRCVPISNHLYFYWYRQILGQKVEFLVSFYNNEISEKSEIFDDQFSVERPDGSNFTLKIRSTKLEDSAMYFCASSEARGLGLGELFFGEGSRLTVL.